This T cell receptor (beta chain) was sequenced in a study of T cell repertoires in cytomegalovirus infection. Study information: Selected CMV epitopes included recently identified HLA-C-restricted ones as well as well-studied HLA-B-restricted ones. TCR beta signatures that were public indicated CMV infection and matching HLA type. Notes on the study in general: Carriers of CMV and the relevant HLA type were discriminated by public TCR beta frequency. Clonotypes of TCR beta that were HLA-C-restricted and CMV-specific dominated the ex vivo response.

TCRdb re-called the reads through MiXCR, storing one row per CDR3 protein. The table lists 900,000 to 950,000 distinct CDR3 sequences, around 30% of them singletons. The germline CDR1 and CDR2 sequences are MNHEY and SMNVEV (reference sequence). CDR3 size: 14 residues. Trimming took off 10 bases at V and 0 bases at J, with 15 bases between the two ends. Remarks on this clonotype: Its antigen remains unidentified.

Specimen: cultured CD8+ T cells from PBMCs, collected from culture after CMV antigen stimulation. The sequence derives from a human donor in good health (CMV status not recorded). Some clones in this sample may be carry-over from other donors' samples. The chain carries TRBV27 and TRBJ1-2; no firm D call. The DNA of the CDR3 is TGTGCCACTAAAGGGAGCGGGACTAACTATGGCTACACCTTC. Translated: CATKGSGTNYGYTF.